This passage covers 26 T cell receptor beta chains from one sample sequenced in a study of T-cell memory formation after mild COVID-19. MiXCR, applied by TCRdb to the 5' RACE reads, yields one record per CDR3 protein. The table lists roughly 100,000 distinct CDR3 sequences, about 13% of them singletons. The sample taken for sequencing was PBMCs or a T cell subset sorted from them (not recorded which). The receptors come from an adult woman who had mild COVID-19 (a few samples of this study predate the infection). Cell type and time point are not known.

This clonotype was picked up a small number of times. The CDR3 here is CSVSGFNYGYTF. CDR3 nucleotide sequence: TGCAGCGTTTCAGGGTTTAACTATGGCTACACCTTC. The chain employs TRBV29-1 and TRBJ1-2; D is perhaps TRBD1 (5 bases). The ends were cut back, 5 bases at V and 1 base at J, with 8 bases in the middle. The CDR3 sequence is 12 residues long. From germline, CDR1 is SQVTM and CDR2 ANQGSEA.

This clonotype was counted only a few times. The V call is TRBV7-2, the J call TRBJ2-5; 11 nucleotides match TRBD2. The CDR3 is 16 residues long. Germline trimming cut 2 bases from V and 1 base from J; bases unmatched to any gene: 3. Germline V gene lookup returns CDR1 SGHTA and CDR2 FQGNSA. The DNA for the CDR3 is TGTGCCAGCAGCTTAATCCTAGCGGGGGGCCAAGAGACCCAGTACTTC. The encoded protein is CASSLILAGGQETQYF.

V gene TRBV6-5 combines with J gene TRBJ2-3; possibly TRBD2 for D (5 bases). The CDR3 has 17 residues. Trimming left V 2 bases short and J 2 bases short, with 17 bases between. In germline, CDR1 is MNHEY, CDR2 SVGAGI. The CDR3: CASSYPSDSGNTDTQYF. CDR3 bases: TGTGCCAGCAGTTACCCATCGGATTCGGGGAACACAGATACGCAGTATTTT.

This clonotype has just a few counts. The gene calls are TRBV12-3 or TRBV12-4 and TRBJ2-5; TRBD1 matches at 9 bases. This CDR3 contains 16 residues. V was pared by 5 bases and J by 3 bases, with 10 bases of the junction left unmatched. The CDR3 DNA is TGTGCCAGCAGTCCTGACAGGGGGGGGTATAAAGAGACCCAGTACTTC. Residues: CASSPDRGGYKETQYF.

The rearrangement uses TRBV18 and TRBJ2-3; D not certain. Germline-derived CDR1 and CDR2 are KGHSH and LQKENI. Trimming removed 3 bases from V and 7 bases from J, with 8 bases in between. This CDR3 contains 12 residues. The CDR3 DNA is TGTGCCAGCTCACCGGAGAAAAATACGCAGTATTTT. It translates to CASSPEKNTQYF.

The table lists this clonotype with a few counts. The rearrangement uses TRBV20-1 and TRBJ2-5; TRBD2 agrees at 7 bases. Germline loops: CDR1 DFQATT, CDR2 SNEGSKA (reference sequence). The CDR3 loop spans 15 amino acids. With V trimmed by 0 bases and J by 4 bases, 8 bases remained unmatched. The CDR3 loop is CSARDRTSHPETQYF. CDR3 nucleotide sequence: TGCAGTGCTAGAGATCGGACTAGTCACCCAGAGACCCAGTACTTC.

A few counts support this clonotype. The V call is TRBV7-6, the J call TRBJ2-7, with 8 bases fitting TRBD1. The CDR3 length is 15 residues. Trimming removed 2 bases from V and 7 bases from J; junction bases left unmatched: 10. Germline CDR1 is SGHVS and CDR2 is FNYEAQ. The CDR3 loop reads CASSLLETGADEQYF. The DNA of the CDR3 is TGTGCCAGCAGCTTACTAGAGACAGGGGCTGATGAGCAGTACTTC.

The chain links TRBV20-1 to TRBJ2-1; 9 positions agree with TRBD1. CDR1 DFQATT and CDR2 SNEGSKA come from the germline V gene (reference sequence). The CDR3 has 14 residues. V gave up 6 bases and J gave up 6 bases; unmatched junction bases: 9. Written as DNA, the CDR3 is TGCAGTGCCCAGGGACAGGGAAGGGGCAATGAGCAGTTCTTC. It translates to CSAQGQGRGNEQFF.

The chain is built from TRBV2 and TRBJ2-7; 9 nucleotides match TRBD1. CDR3 length: 16 residues. Germline-derived CDR1 and CDR2 are SNHLY and FYNNEI. The junction had 7 bases not matched to a gene; V was cut back by 0 bases and J by 4 bases. The CDR3 loop reads CASSEAGGQGSYEQYF. CDR3 sequence (DNA): TGTGCCAGCAGTGAAGCTGGAGGACAGGGGAGTTACGAGCAGTACTTC.

This clonotype was observed a handful of times. The chain employs TRBV12-3 or TRBV12-4 and TRBJ2-3; D ambiguous. V lost 1 base and J lost 2, with 10 bases in between. This CDR3 has 15 residues. CDR3 protein: CASSLDRQDTDTQYF. The DNA of the CDR3 is TGTGCCAGCAGTTTAGACCGACAAGACACAGATACGCAGTATTTT.

The genes are TRBV20-1 and TRBJ2-1, with TRBD2 identical over 7 bases. Germline values: CDR1 DFQATT, CDR2 SNEGSKA (reference sequence). The CDR3 loop spans 15 amino acids. With 0 bases clipped from V and 7 bases from J, the junction kept 9 bases outside the gene matches. The CDR3 sequence: CSARDLASGINEQFF. The DNA for the CDR3 is TGCAGTGCTAGAGATCTGGCTAGCGGTATAAATGAGCAGTTCTTC.

V gene TRBV5-5 combines with J gene TRBJ2-7; the D is unclear. Germline lookup yields CDR1 SGHKS and CDR2 YYEKEE (reference sequence). This CDR3 has 12 amino acids. Trimming shortened V by 6 bases and J by 1 base, and 8 bases separated the two germline ends. The CDR3 DNA reads as TGTGCCAGCACCCCGGCATCCTACGAGCAGTACTTC. As protein: CASTPASYEQYF.

The V gene is TRBV5-5, the J gene TRBJ2-7, with D perhaps TRBD2 (5 bases). CDR1 SGHKS and CDR2 YYEKEE come from the germline V gene (reference sequence). V lost 0 bases and J 4 bases, leaving 14 bases between the germline ends. CDR3 length equals 15 residues. The DNA for the CDR3 is TGTGCCAGCAGCTTGGAAATAGCGCTTGGGTACGAGCAGTACTTC. Residues: CASSLEIALGYEQYF.

There are a few counts of this clonotype. The rearrangement links TRBV7-2 to TRBJ2-7; 7 nucleotides match TRBD1. The CDR3 totals 14 residues. The germline V gene has CDR1 SGHTA and CDR2 FQGNSA. V was pared by 5 bases and J by 4 bases, with 8 bases of the junction left unmatched. For the CDR3, the DNA is TGTGCCAGCAGCGAGACAGGGCCCCCTTACGAGCAGTACTTC. Protein sequence: CASSETGPPYEQYF.

The J gene is TRBJ2-7, the V gene TRBV7-6, with TRBD1 as a possible D gene (5 bases). The CDR3 loop spans 14 amino acids. Per germline, CDR1 SGHVS and CDR2 FNYEAQ. Trimming cost V 5 bases and J 5 bases, with 16 bases left between them. The CDR3 here is CASSLGQGMDEQYF. As DNA, the CDR3 is TGTGCCAGCAGCCTAGGGCAGGGAATGGACGAGCAGTACTTC. Looking up the rest from reference TRBV7-6 and TRBJ2-7 gives the full variable domain: GAGVSQSPRYKVTKRGQDVALRCDPISGHVSLYWYRQALGQGPEFLTYFNYEAQQDKSGLPNDRFSAERPEGSISTLTIQRTEQRDSAMYRCASSLGQGMDEQYFGPGTRLTVT.

This clonotype was observed a single time. J is TRBJ2-3 and V is TRBV12-3 or TRBV12-4, with D tentatively TRBD2 (5 bases). The length of the CDR3 is 15 residues. With 3 bases removed from V and 4 bases from J, the gap between germline ends came to 14 bases. The chain's CDR3 is CASSLLGEGADTQYF. Here the CDR3 DNA reads TGTGCCAGCAGTTTGCTGGGCGAGGGAGCAGATACGCAGTATTTT.

Note on this clonotype: A junction boundary mismatches the germline segment, possibly from a read error. This sequence joins TRBV7-8 and TRBJ2-3, with TRBD2 matching over 10 bases. The CDR3 has 15 amino acids. Germline loops: CDR1 SGHVS, CDR2 FQNEAQ. The CDR3 DNA reads as TGTGCCAGCAGCGTAGCGGGAGGATCCACAGATACGCAGTATTTT. It yields the protein CASSVAGGSTDTQYF.

This clonotype occurred a few times. V and J are TRBV6-2 or TRBV6-3 and TRBJ2-7; D is tentatively TRBD1 or TRBD2 (5 bases each). In germline, CDR1 is MNHEY, CDR2 SVGEGT. Trimming pared 2 bases from V and 0 bases from J, leaving 11 bases between. CDR3 size: 15 residues. The CDR3: CASSYDPGTSYEQYF. DNA for the CDR3: TGTGCCAGCAGTTACGACCCAGGGACCTCCTACGAGCAGTACTTC.

This clonotype was recorded a few times. The rearrangement uses TRBV5-6 and TRBJ2-3, with 10 bases identical to TRBD2. CDR1 is SGHDT, CDR2 YYEEEE, per germline. V shed 3 bases and J 6 bases; nucleotides not matched to a gene: 7. CDR3 size: 15 residues. DNA of the CDR3: TGTGCCAGCAGCTATTCTAGCGGGAGATCCGATACGCAGTATTTT. This encodes CASSYSSGRSDTQYF.

This sequence joins TRBV20-1 and TRBJ2-3; perhaps TRBD1 as D (5 bases). Germline V gives CDR1 DFQATT, CDR2 SNEGSKA (reference sequence). Trimming cost V 6 bases and J 5 bases, with 21 bases left between them. This CDR3 spans 15 amino acids. The CDR3 DNA reads as TGCAGTGCAGAACCGCAAGTTAGGGGCCAAGATACGCAGTATTTT. Its translation is CSAEPQVRGQDTQYF.

This clonotype has a count of ten or more. The chain has TRBV4-3 and TRBJ2-3; 9 positions agree with TRBD2. CDR3 length equals 20 residues. Germline trimming cut 0 bases from V and 3 bases from J; bases unmatched to any gene: 16. Germline V CDR1 and CDR2: LGHNA, YSLEER. For the CDR3, the DNA is TGCGCCAGCAGCCAAGATCGGGCCTTCATAGCGGGAGTTGGGACAGATACGCAGTATTTT. As protein: CASSQDRAFIAGVGTDTQYF.

The chain employs TRBV9 and TRBJ2-3; 10 bases align to TRBD2. Losses at the gene ends were 0 bases for V and 5 bases for J; bases not matched to a gene: 9. Germline values: CDR1 SGDLS, CDR2 YYNGEE. CDR3 length equals 17 residues. The CDR3 nucleotides read TGTGCCAGCAGCGTAGGTATCCTAGCGGGAGTCGGAGATACGCAGTATTTT. It codes for CASSVGILAGVGDTQYF.

This clonotype was seen once. The chain combines TRBV6-2 or TRBV6-3 with TRBJ1-5; 8 nucleotides agree with TRBD1. V shed 6 bases and J 0 bases; nucleotides not matched to a gene: 13. There are 18 residues in the CDR3. Per germline, CDR1 MNHEY and CDR2 SVGEGT. In nucleotides, the CDR3 is TGTGCCAGCAGCGCCGACAGGGGTATTGGAGATAGCAATCAGCCCCAGCATTTT. Protein sequence: CASSADRGIGDSNQPQHF.

This clonotype was seen only a few times. The chain has TRBV2 and TRBJ2-7, with TRBD2 identical over 13 bases. The V gene's germline CDR1 is SNHLY and CDR2 FYNNEI. The CDR3 has 16 residues. Trimming removed 0 bases from V and 2 bases from J; junction bases left unmatched: 1. In nucleotides, the CDR3 is TGTGCCAGCAGTGAAGCAGGACTAGCGGGGGCCTACGAGCAGTACTTC. This gives the protein CASSEAGLAGAYEQYF.

The V call is TRBV5-1, the J call TRBJ2-7; 13 bases are shared with TRBD2. After removal of 4 bases from V and 4 bases from J, the junction contained 5 bases not matched to a gene. The germline V gene encodes CDR1 SGHRS and CDR2 YFSETQ. The CDR3 totals 15 residues. The CDR3 DNA reads as TGCGCCAGCAGCCCGGGGACTAGCGGGGATTACGAGCAGTACTTC. Translated: CASSPGTSGDYEQYF.

The chain uses TRBV3-1 and TRBJ2-2; 8 positions match TRBD1. CDR3 length equals 15 residues. Trimming cost V 0 bases and J 5 bases; bases outside gene matches: 2. Germline V gene lookup returns CDR1 LGHDT and CDR2 YNNKEL (reference sequence). The CDR3 DNA sequence: TGTGCCAGCAGCCAAGATCACAGGGGGACCGGGGAGCTGTTTTTT. Protein product: CASSQDHRGTGELFF.